Sequencing of this TCR beta chain was carried out in a study of technical replicates of blood from several donors. Assay: immunoSEQ multiplex PCR; the TCRdb copy retains only in-frame clones and omits some. The data show approximately 68,000 clones, less than 98% seen once. The germline V gene encodes CDR1 SNHLY and CDR2 FYNNEI. V lost 6 bases to trimming and J lost 3 bases; unmatched junction nucleotides: 6. The length of the CDR3 is 15 residues. The J gene is TRBJ2-3, the V gene TRBV2; 10 bases fit TRBD1. The sequenced sample consisted of T cells isolated from PBMCs. This TCR was recovered from a human donor in good health. The CDR3: CASRLTGGKTDTQYF. The CDR3, as DNA: TGTGCCAGCAGGCTGACAGGGGGCAAGACAGATACGCAGTATTTT. Combining the CDR3 with reference TRBV2 and TRBJ2-3 gives the whole variable domain EPEVTQTPSHQVTQMGQEVILRCVPISNHLYFYWYRQILGQKVEFLVSFYNNEISEKSEIFDDQFSVERPDGSNFTLKIRSTKLEDSAMYFCASRLTGGKTDTQYFGPGTRLTVL.